This paragraph reports one T cell receptor beta chain. The CDR3 spans 15 residues. Trimming cost V 1 base and J 1 base, with 10 bases left between them. Germline CDR1 is SEHNR and CDR2 is FQNEAQ (reference sequence). The sample originates from a study of OX40 agonist ivuxolimab in advanced cancers. Here immunoSEQ multiplex PCR was the method, and the copy in TCRdb shows in-frame clones only, minus some. The data contain tens of thousands of clones, around 94% of them singletons. Source: CD4+ or CD8+ T cells sorted from blood, taken in a trial of the OX40 agonist ivuxolimab. The source of this sequence is an adult with an advanced solid tumor such as melanoma, head and neck, liver or kidney cancer. The gene calls are TRBV7-9 and TRBJ1-1, with D unclear. The CDR3 spells CASSLDVGTNTEAFF. The CDR3 nucleotides are TGTGCCAGCAGCTTAGACGTGGGAACGAACACTGAAGCTTTCTTT.